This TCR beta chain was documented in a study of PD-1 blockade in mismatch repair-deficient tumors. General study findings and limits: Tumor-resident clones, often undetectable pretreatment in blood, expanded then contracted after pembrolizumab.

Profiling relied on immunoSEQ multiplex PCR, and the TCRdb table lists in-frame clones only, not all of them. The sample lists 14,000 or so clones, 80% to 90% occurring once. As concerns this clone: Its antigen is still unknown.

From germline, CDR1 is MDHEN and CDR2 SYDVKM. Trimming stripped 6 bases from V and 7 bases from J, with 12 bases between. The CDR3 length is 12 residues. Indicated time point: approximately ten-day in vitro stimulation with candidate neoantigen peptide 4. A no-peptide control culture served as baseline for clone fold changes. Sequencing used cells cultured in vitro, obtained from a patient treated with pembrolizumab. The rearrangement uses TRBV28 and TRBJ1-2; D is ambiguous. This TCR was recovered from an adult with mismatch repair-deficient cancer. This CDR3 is CASRDLLGGYTF. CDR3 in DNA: TGTGCCAGCAGGGACCTGCTTGGTGGCTACACCTTC.